The T cell receptor beta chain described here comes from a study of shared clonotypes between healthy human individuals. Background on the study: Three plates each covered CD4 naive and memory; CD8 naive two, CD8 memory one.

The V and J ends lost 4 bases and 6 bases respectively, with 11 bases between them. The CDR3 has 13 amino acids. Germline-derived CDR1 and CDR2 are SGHNT and YYREEE (reference sequence). Measured with immunoSEQ multiplex PCR; TCRdb has only the in-frame clones, and not every one. The sample includes about 2.4 million clones, around nine tenths of them seen just once. Recent acute infections and vaccinations were absent in the healthy HIV-negative adult donors. As concerns this clone: Its antigen remains unidentified.

General study results and limits: The sharing of 4.5% to 5.5% of naive CD4 clonotypes was seen across several donors. Naive subsets usually exceeded memory subsets in estimated richness.

The V call is TRBV5-4, the J call TRBJ2-1; D assignment may be TRBD1 or TRBD2 (5 bases each). Specimen: naive CD4+ T cells sorted from blood. The subset here: CD45RA+ positively selected. The source is a man aged 18 to 30 in good health. CDR3 loop: CASSTQAGNEQFF. CDR3 sequence (DNA): TGTGCCAGCAGCACACAGGCGGGCAATGAGCAGTTCTTC.